This record concerns one TCR beta chain sequence. This receptor's antigen is unknown. It has no much larger one-base neighbor in the sample; base qualities were not kept. V loses 2 bases, J loses 5 bases, and the germline ends lie 9 bases apart. The CDR3 covers 13 residues, taking in both the cysteine and the phenylalanine. The kept DNA is CDR3 alone, 39 bases in frame from the first base. The germline V gene (reference sequence) supplies CDR1 DFQATT and CDR2 SNEGSKA. The 39 donors, aged 6 to 90 years, were systemically healthy Caucasian individuals from Russia. Each donor gave around 9.8 milliliters of peripheral blood, collected into EDTA-treated Vacutainer tubes. Ficoll-Paque density-gradient centrifugation was used to isolate PBMCs, with at least 6.5 million per sample. Total RNA, at least 5 micrograms per sample, was extracted from PBMCs with Trizol reagent. The percentages of naive CD45RAhigh/CD27high T cells were determined by flow cytometry on a PBMC aliquot from every donor.

The sample originates from a study of blood T cells in healthy people across ages (dated by TCRdb to about 2015). About the full investigation: In model experiments, template switching captured about one uniquely barcoded TCR beta cDNA molecule for every two T cells. To track age-related changes in TCR beta repertoire diversity, the study relied on deep sequencing normalized with unique cDNA molecular identifiers. The donors were split into four age groups: young (average 16 years), middle-aged (about 40), aged (about 62) and long-lived (roughly 88). Donors of different ages were randomly distributed across sequencing lanes to avoid experimental bias. For two donors (one aged 18 to 29 and one aged 80 or older), the study analyzed two additional independent replicas of 1 million unique cDNA reads from the same blood draw.

Results and caveats for the whole study, not just this receptor: The percentage of naive T cells measured by flow cytometry correlated strongly with observed TCR beta diversity. Because the CMV infection status of the donors was unknown, age-related changes in expanded clonotypes may potentially have been confounded. The long-lived group showed more naive CD4+ T cells, fewer expanded clones and increased TCR diversity than the aged group, suggesting age selection. Observed TCR beta diversity per million T cells fell roughly linearly with age, and a significant reduction was already apparent by age approximately 41. Bulk unsorted PBMC profiling prevented conclusive comparison of naive and antigen-experienced compartments. Estimates of total diversity based on one million sequenced T cells were considered lower bounds and underestimates.

To prepare the library, 5' RACE was applied. Sequencing used an Illumina HiSeq 2500. The second PCR ran for about 6 to 12 cycles and used a J-beta primer mix along with a sample-barcoded 5' primer. A template-switch 5' adaptor carrying 12 random nucleotides introduced a unique molecular identifier onto each TCR beta cDNA molecule. At least 3 million CDR3-containing paired-end reads were obtained from each sample. First-strand cDNA was synthesized from all RNA with the Mint cDNA synthesis kit, primed by a TRBC-specific oligonucleotide. Following uracil-DNA glycosylase treatment, all cDNA underwent a first 18-cycle PCR with the universal primers M1SS and BC2_uni_R. The authors' analysis ran thus. Normalization of each sample was performed by random selection of 1 million high-quality reads, each carrying a distinct molecular identifier. Reads sharing molecular identifiers were discarded rather than binned into consensus sequences. MiTCR, run with a Q25 quality threshold and the strictest error-elimination algorithm, handled CDR3 identification, clonotype clustering and error correction. A nonparametric unseen species model with Euler transformation was used to estimate lower-bound total TCR beta diversity. TCRdb reworked the public reads: Q25 trimming with fastp, MiXCR clone assembly, productive beta chains retained. Identical CDR3 protein sequences are pooled into one entry, listed with their most common genes and DNA. Clone size and V and J calls follow TCRdb, not the original study. The sample table records 730,000 or so distinct CDR3 sequences; roughly 43% of these occur just once. Of the sample, about 32% is held by the ten largest clones.

Here the chain combines TRBV20-1 and TRBJ2-2, with the D gene not confidently named. This TCR was sampled from a man aged 80 or over in good health. Sequenced: blood. The nucleotide sequence is TGCAGTGCTAGACAGCTTGGGACCGGGGAGCTGTTTTTT. This translates into CSARQLGTGELFF.